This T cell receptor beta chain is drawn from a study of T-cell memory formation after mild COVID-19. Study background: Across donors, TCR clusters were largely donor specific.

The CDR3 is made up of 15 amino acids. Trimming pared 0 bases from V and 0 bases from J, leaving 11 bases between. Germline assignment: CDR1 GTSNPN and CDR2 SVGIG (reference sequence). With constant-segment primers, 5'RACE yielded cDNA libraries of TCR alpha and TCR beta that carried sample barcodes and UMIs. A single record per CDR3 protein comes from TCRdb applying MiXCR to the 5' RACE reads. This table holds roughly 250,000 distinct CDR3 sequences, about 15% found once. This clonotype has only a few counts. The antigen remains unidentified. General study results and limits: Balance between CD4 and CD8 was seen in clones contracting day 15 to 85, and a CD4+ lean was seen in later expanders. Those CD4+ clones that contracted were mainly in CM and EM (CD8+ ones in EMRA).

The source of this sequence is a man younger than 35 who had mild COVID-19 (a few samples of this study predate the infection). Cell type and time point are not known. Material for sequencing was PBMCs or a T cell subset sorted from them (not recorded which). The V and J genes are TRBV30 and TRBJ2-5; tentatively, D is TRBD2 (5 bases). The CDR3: CAWSVARRYQETQYF. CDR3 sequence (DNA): TGTGCCTGGAGTGTCGCCAGGAGGTACCAAGAGACCCAGTACTTC.